This passage covers 31 T cell receptor beta chains from one sample sequenced in a study of T-cell reconstitution after alpha-beta-depleted transplantation in children. The TCRbeta library was prepared with unique molecular identifiers. TCRdb reanalysed the PCR reads using MiXCR and keeps one entry per CDR3 protein. This sample has some 600,000 distinct CDR3 sequences, with about an eighth found just once. The sequences come from PBMCs, mostly from graft donor cells, collected 360 days after TCRalphabeta/CD19-depleted stem cell transplant. The origin of the receptors is a male patient younger than 18 who had a stem cell transplant for acute myeloid leukemia, so the T cells may come from the graft donor.

In its sample, this clonotype was seen a few times. CDR3 amino acids: CASSQEAYPGLAGRYNEQFF. Here the CDR3 DNA reads TGCGCCAGCAGCCAAGAAGCCTACCCGGGACTAGCGGGTCGCTACAATGAGCAGTTCTTC. The V call is TRBV4-3, the J call TRBJ2-1; 12 positions match TRBD2. The CDR3 sequence is 20 residues long. J was trimmed by 3 bases and V by 0 bases; bases with no gene match: 12. Germline values: CDR1 LGHNA, CDR2 YSLEER.

The V and J genes are TRBV21-1 and TRBJ2-7. TRBV21-1 is assigned pseudogene status. This CDR3 spans 15 amino acids. CDR3 residues: CASSKGIASSYEQYF. DNA for the CDR3: TGTGCCAGCAGCAAGGGAATTGCGAGCTCCTACGAGCAGTACTTC.

This clonotype was found a few times. The CDR3 bases are TGTGCCACCAGCAGAGATACTCATAGGGGAGGCGAAAAACTGTTTTTT. This encodes CATSRDTHRGGEKLFF. This chain connects TRBV15 to TRBJ1-4, with D perhaps TRBD1 (5 bases). The germline gives CDR1 LNHNV, CDR2 YYDKDF (reference sequence). Trimming left V 0 bases short and J 8 bases short, with 16 bases between. This CDR3 has 16 residues.

The chain combines TRBV25-1 with TRBJ2-2; no clear D gene. This CDR3 comprises 13 residues. Germline CDR1 reads MGHDK; CDR2 reads SYGVNS. The ends were cut back, 4 bases at V and 7 bases at J, with 10 bases in the middle. The CDR3 DNA sequence: TGTGCCAGCAGTGTCGAGTGGATCGGGGAGCTGTTTTTT. It encodes CASSVEWIGELFF. Full variable domain (outside the CDR3, taken from reference TRBV25-1 and TRBJ2-2): EADIYQTPRYLVIGTGKKITLECSQTMGHDKMYWYQQDPGMELHLIHYSYGVNSTEKGDLSSESTVSRIRTEHFPLTLESARPSHTSQYLCASSVEWIGELFFGEGSRLTVL.

The chain employs TRBV10-3 and TRBJ2-7; D remains unclear. Trimming took 3 bases from V and 5 from J, leaving 20 bases between them. Germline loops: CDR1 ENHRY, CDR2 SYGVKD. The CDR3 is 16 residues long. For the CDR3, the DNA is TGTGCCATCAGTGATACGGGTACTTCCTCTTGGAACGAGCAGTACTTC. It specifies CAISDTGTSSWNEQYF.

This clonotype was counted ten times or more. The chain links TRBV5-1 to TRBJ1-4; possibly TRBD1 for D (6 bases). From germline, CDR1 is SGHRS and CDR2 YFSETQ. The CDR3 loop spans 14 amino acids. V lost 6 bases to trimming and J lost 0 bases, with 9 bases between them. CDR3 in amino acids: CASTGTTTNEKLFF. CDR3 nucleotides: TGCGCCAGCACCGGGACAACAACTAATGAAAAACTGTTTTTT.

Turning to this clonotype: The CDR3 end shows no conserved phenylalanine or tryptophan, and so a read error is likely. The chain combines TRBV24-1 with TRBJ1-5; a possible D gene is TRBD1 (5 bases). Germline CDR1 reads KGHDR; CDR2 reads SFDVKD. V was trimmed by 0 bases and J by 3 bases, leaving 14 bases between them. The CDR3 consists of 17 residues. CDR3 loop: CATSDLPGGRDNQPQHY. The CDR3, as DNA: TGTGCCACCAGTGATTTGCCCGGGGGTAGGGACAATCAGCCCCAGCATTAT.

This clonotype was seen a handful of times. The chain is built from TRBV28 and TRBJ2-7, with 8 bases matching TRBD2. CDR1 MDHEN and CDR2 SYDVKM come from the germline V gene. J was trimmed by 3 bases and V by 6 bases; bases with no gene match: 7. The CDR3 is made up of 14 amino acids. The CDR3 nucleotides read TGTGCCAGCAGGACACTAGCGGAGCACTACGAGCAGTACTTC. Amino acids: CASRTLAEHYEQYF.

The chain recombines TRBV3-1 with TRBJ2-7; TRBD2 aligns across 8 bases. Germline CDR1 is LGHDT and CDR2 is YNNKEL (reference sequence). The CDR3 extends over 14 amino acids. V dropped 6 bases and J dropped 3; count of bases not matched to a gene: 7. The DNA of the CDR3 is TGTGCCAGCAGTTACTTAGCGGGGAACTACGAGCAGTACTTC. It is translated as CASSYLAGNYEQYF.

This clonotype showed up just a few times. The V call is TRBV7-2, the J call TRBJ2-1; TRBD1 agrees at 8 bases. V lost 3 bases, J lost 2 bases, and 6 bases stayed unmatched. This CDR3 is 16 amino acids long. Germline CDR1 is SGHTA and CDR2 is FQGNSA. CDR3 region: CASSFRGRGPYNEQFF. The DNA of the CDR3 is TGTGCCAGCAGCTTTCGGGGCAGGGGGCCCTACAATGAGCAGTTCTTC. The complete variable domain, with remaining parts taken from reference TRBV7-2 and TRBJ2-1, reads GAGVSQSPSNKVTEKGKDVELRCDPISGHTALYWYRQSLGQGLEFLIYFQGNSAPDKSGLPSDRFSAERTGGSVSTLTIQRTQQEDSAVYLCASSFRGRGPYNEQFFGPGTRLTVL.

This clonotype was found a few times. The DNA for the CDR3 is TGTGCCAGCACTCTAGGGGGGTCGGCCAAAAACATTCAGTACTTC. Translated, it gives CASTLGGSAKNIQYF. This rearrangement joins TRBV12-3 or TRBV12-4 to TRBJ2-4; TRBD1 or TRBD2 may be the D gene (6 bases each). The CDR3 has 15 amino acids. The V end was cut by 7 bases, the J end by 1 base, with 14 bases between.

The gene calls are TRBV7-9 and TRBJ2-5; D gene ambiguous. The V gene's germline CDR1 is SEHNR and CDR2 FQNEAQ (reference sequence). V lost 1 base to trimming and J lost 5 bases, with 14 bases between them. CDR3 length: 15 residues. The CDR3, as DNA: TGTGCCAGCAGCTTAGATGGGGTCTACGCCGAGACCCAGTACTTC. Its protein is CASSLDGVYAETQYF.

This sequence joins TRBV27 and TRBJ2-7, with D possibly TRBD2 on 5 matching bases. The CDR3 is made up of 17 amino acids. V lost 5 bases and J lost 2, with 22 bases in between. The germline V gene has CDR1 MNHEY and CDR2 SMNVEV (reference sequence). CDR3 nucleotide sequence: TGTGCCAGCAGTCTCCCACGAGGGCATGCTTCTCCCTACGAGCAGTACTTC. This sequence encodes CASSLPRGHASPYEQYF.

This clonotype was counted only a few times. The chain employs TRBV19 and TRBJ1-5; D remains unclear. The CDR3 loop spans 15 amino acids. Germline CDR1 and CDR2: LNHDA and SQIVND (reference sequence). V lost 6 bases and J 3 bases, leaving 15 bases between the germline ends. The CDR3 DNA reads as TGTGCCAGTAGATCCGACACGGGGTTCAATCAGCCCCAGCATTTT. Protein product: CASRSDTGFNQPQHF.

The chain couples TRBV20-1 to TRBJ2-7, with TRBD2 identical over 7 bases. The length of the CDR3 is 15 residues. Germline lookup yields CDR1 DFQATT and CDR2 SNEGSKA (reference sequence). J lost 0 bases, V lost 3 bases, and 8 bases had no gene match. CDR3 protein: CSASGGLQSSYEQYF. The CDR3 DNA reads TGCAGTGCTAGCGGGGGACTACAAAGCTCCTACGAGCAGTACTTC.

The chain carries TRBV19 and TRBJ2-2, with D perhaps matching TRBD1 (7 bases). Germline assignment: CDR1 LNHDA and CDR2 SQIVND (reference sequence). The germline V and J ends were trimmed by 5 bases and 0 bases, with 10 bases remaining between them. The CDR3 has 15 residues. DNA of the CDR3: TGTGCCAGTAGTGGAGGGGGCGCGAACACCGGGGAGCTGTTTTTT. Protein sequence: CASSGGGANTGELFF.

This clonotype was seen repeatedly, ten times or more. This chain joins TRBV7-2 and TRBJ2-7; possibly TRBD2 for D (5 bases). In germline, CDR1 is SGHTA, CDR2 FQGNSA. The V end was cut by 6 bases, the J end by 2 bases, with 11 bases between. There are 13 residues in the CDR3. CDR3 nucleotides: TGTGCCAGCAGTCTCTTGGGAGCCTACGAGCAGTACTTC. Translated, it gives CASSLLGAYEQYF.

This clonotype turned up a few times. The gene calls are TRBV20-1 and TRBJ2-1, with 9 bases fitting TRBD2. The CDR3 has 17 amino acids. V trimming: 4 bases; J trimming: 4 bases; junction bases outside the gene matches: 14. Germline assignment: CDR1 DFQATT and CDR2 SNEGSKA (reference sequence). CDR3 region: CSANQGRLAGFYNEQFF. The CDR3, as DNA: TGCAGTGCTAACCAAGGAAGGCTAGCGGGATTTTACAATGAGCAGTTCTTC.

This clonotype was observed a few times. The rearrangement links TRBV18 to TRBJ2-6; 10 nucleotides agree with TRBD2. Trimming removed 4 bases from V and 4 bases from J; junction bases left unmatched: 7. The germline CDR1 and CDR2 sequences are KGHSH and LQKENI. The CDR3 is 17 residues long. CDR3 amino acids: CASSQLAGAAGANVLTF. CDR3 DNA sequence: TGTGCCAGCTCACAGCTAGCGGGGGCTGCCGGGGCCAACGTCCTGACTTTC.

The chain combines TRBV7-3 with TRBJ2-1; a possible D gene is TRBD2 (5 bases). The germline gives CDR1 SGHTA, CDR2 FQGTGA. CDR3 length: 17 amino acids. V was trimmed by 5 bases and J by 1 base, leaving 18 bases between them. CDR3 in amino acids: CASSPGLFLRSYNEQFF. In DNA, the CDR3 is TGTGCCAGCAGCCCCGGACTGTTCTTAAGGTCCTACAATGAGCAGTTCTTC.

The CDR3 is CASSVAVSGSEQYF. The CDR3, as DNA: TGTGCCAGCAGCGTAGCAGTTAGCGGGAGCGAGCAGTACTTC. The chain uses TRBV9 and TRBJ2-7; 9 bases fit TRBD2. V dropped 0 bases and J dropped 6; count of bases not matched to a gene: 4. Germline V gene lookup returns CDR1 SGDLS and CDR2 YYNGEE. This CDR3 has 14 residues. Filled out from reference TRBV9 and TRBJ2-7, the complete variable domain reads DSGVTQTPKHLITATGQRVTLRCSPRSGDLSVYWYQQSLDQGLQFLIQYYNGEERAKGNILERFSAQQFPDLHSELNLSSLELGDSALYFCASSVAVSGSEQYFGPGTRLTVT.

This clonotype was found many times. The chain is built from TRBV20-1 and TRBJ2-7, with 10 bases that match TRBD2. The CDR3 is 13 residues long. V gave up 6 bases and J gave up 3 bases; unmatched junction bases: 5. Germline lookup yields CDR1 DFQATT and CDR2 SNEGSKA (reference sequence). CDR3 sequence: CSADSGRSYEQYF. The CDR3 DNA follows: TGCAGTGCAGATAGCGGGAGGAGCTACGAGCAGTACTTC.

The rearrangement uses TRBV6-5 and TRBJ2-1, with D perhaps TRBD2 (5 bases). In germline, CDR1 is MNHEY, CDR2 SVGAGI. V was cut by 5 bases and J by 5 bases, with 10 bases left in between. The CDR3 has 13 residues. CDR3 protein: CASSHLADNEQFF. Here the CDR3 DNA reads TGTGCCAGCAGTCACCTAGCCGACAATGAGCAGTTCTTC.

The chain has TRBV5-5 and TRBJ2-5, with 7 positions matching TRBD1. Germline assignment: CDR1 SGHKS and CDR2 YYEKEE (reference sequence). This CDR3 comprises 15 residues. After removal of 4 bases from V and 5 bases from J, the junction contained 11 bases not matched to a gene. CDR3 amino acids: CASSLAPGQMETQYF. CDR3 nucleotide sequence: TGTGCCAGCAGCCTCGCCCCGGGACAGATGGAGACCCAGTACTTC.

The V and J genes are TRBV28 and TRBJ2-1, with D perhaps TRBD2 (6 bases). The CDR3 spans 17 residues. Trimming removed 7 bases from V and 9 bases from J, with 28 bases in between. Germline CDR1 MDHEN, CDR2 SYDVKM. The CDR3 loop is CASNLIWRERQKSEQFF. In DNA form, the CDR3 reads TGTGCCAGCAATCTAATTTGGAGGGAGCGACAGAAGAGTGAGCAGTTCTTC.

This clonotype was picked up a small number of times. CDR3 DNA sequence: TGTGCCACCCGGAGGACAGGGGGTGGCGAGCAGTACTTC. Encoded protein: CATRRTGGGEQYF. The chain links TRBV15 to TRBJ2-7; 10 bases map to TRBD1. V shed 8 bases and J 6 bases; nucleotides not matched to a gene: 7. Germline-derived CDR1 and CDR2 are LNHNV and YYDKDF (reference sequence). The CDR3 is 13 amino acids.

This clonotype was seen a handful of times. The gene calls are TRBV11-3 and TRBJ1-1; D gene uncertain. Germline assignment: CDR1 SGHNT and CDR2 YENEEA. The CDR3 sequence is 14 residues long. Trimming cost V 5 bases and J 0 bases, with 10 bases left between them. The CDR3 DNA follows: TGTGCCAGCAGCCCGGACGGGTTGAACACTGAAGCTTTCTTT. Translating gives CASSPDGLNTEAFF.

This clonotype was seen ten or more times. The V call is TRBV20-1, the J call TRBJ2-3; 11 bases line up with TRBD2. The CDR3 covers 15 residues. J gave up 6 bases and V 4 bases, and 9 bases lay outside the gene matches. From germline, CDR1 is DFQATT and CDR2 SNEGSKA (reference sequence). CDR3 sequence (DNA): TGCAGTGCTACCGGGACTAGCGGAGGGGGGGATACGCAGTATTTT. This encodes CSATGTSGGGDTQYF.

This clonotype has only a few counts. This chain connects TRBV20-1 to TRBJ2-3, with D perhaps TRBD1 (6 bases). The CDR3 runs 11 residues. Germline V gene sequence: CDR1 DFQATT, CDR2 SNEGSKA (reference sequence). V was shortened by 3 bases and J by 5 bases, with 6 bases between the two germline ends. The CDR3 sequence: CSARDRDTQYF. DNA for the CDR3: TGCAGTGCTAGGGACAGAGATACGCAGTATTTT.

This clonotype was detected only a few times. The chain uses TRBV28 and TRBJ1-4; D is possibly TRBD1 (6 bases). CDR3 length: 15 amino acids. V was shortened by 3 bases and J by 0 bases, with 8 bases between the two germline ends. Germline loops: CDR1 MDHEN, CDR2 SYDVKM. The CDR3 region has the DNA TGTGCCAGCAGTTTGGACAGTTCAACTAATGAAAAACTGTTTTTT. It yields the protein CASSLDSSTNEKLFF. The whole variable domain, filled in from reference TRBV28 and TRBJ1-4, reads DVKVTQSSRYLVKRTGEKVFLECVQDMDHENMFWYRQDPGLGLRLIYFSYDVKMKEKGDIPEGYSVSREKKERFSLILESASTNQTSMYLCASSLDSSTNEKLFFGSGTQLSVL.

This clonotype was found a few times. The chain links TRBV21-1 to TRBJ2-1. TRBV21-1 is a pseudogene. This CDR3 is built from 11 residues. The CDR3 DNA reads as TGTGCCAGCAGCAAGCGGCCGGAGCAGTTCTTC. Translated, it gives CASSKRPEQFF.